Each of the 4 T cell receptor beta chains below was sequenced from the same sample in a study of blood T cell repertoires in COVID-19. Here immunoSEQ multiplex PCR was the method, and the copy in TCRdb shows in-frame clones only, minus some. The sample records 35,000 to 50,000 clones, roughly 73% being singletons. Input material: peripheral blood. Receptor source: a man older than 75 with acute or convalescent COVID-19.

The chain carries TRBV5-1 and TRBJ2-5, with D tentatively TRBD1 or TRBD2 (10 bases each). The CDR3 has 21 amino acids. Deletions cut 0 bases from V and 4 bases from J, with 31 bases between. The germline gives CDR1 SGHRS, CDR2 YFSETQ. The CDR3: CASSLAPTGGWTSGGGETQYF. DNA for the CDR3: TGCGCCAGCAGCTTGGCCCCGACAGGGGGCTGGACTAGCGGAGGGGGAGAGACCCAGTACTTC. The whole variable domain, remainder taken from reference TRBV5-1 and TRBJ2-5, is KAGVTQTPRYLIKTRGQQVTLSCSPISGHRSVSWYQQTPGQGLQFLFEYFSETQRNKGNFPGRFSGRQFSNSRSEMNVSTLELGDSALYLCASSLAPTGGWTSGGGETQYFGPGTRLLVL.

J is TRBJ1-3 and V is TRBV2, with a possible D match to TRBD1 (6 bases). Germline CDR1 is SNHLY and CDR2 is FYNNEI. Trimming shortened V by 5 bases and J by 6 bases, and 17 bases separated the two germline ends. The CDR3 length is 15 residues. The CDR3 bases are TGTGCCAGCAGTCGCGGGGGAGGGGGTCAAAACACCATATATTTT. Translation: CASSRGGGGQNTIYF.

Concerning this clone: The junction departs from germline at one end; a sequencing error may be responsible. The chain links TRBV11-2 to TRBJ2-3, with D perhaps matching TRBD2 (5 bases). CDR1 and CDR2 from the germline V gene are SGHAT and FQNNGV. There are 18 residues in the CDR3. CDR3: CASNLFFEDWRVADTQYF. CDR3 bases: TGTGCCAGCAACTTATTCTTTGAGGATTGGCGGGTGGCAGATACGCAGTATTTT.

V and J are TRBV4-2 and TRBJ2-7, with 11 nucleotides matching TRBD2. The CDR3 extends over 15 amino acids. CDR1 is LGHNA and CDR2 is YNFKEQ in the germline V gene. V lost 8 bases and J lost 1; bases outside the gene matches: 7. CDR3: CASSSGTSGSYEQYF. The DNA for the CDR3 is TGTGCCAGCTCTTCCGGGACTAGCGGTTCCTACGAGCAGTACTTC.